The clone carrying this TCR beta chain showed up many times. What it binds is unknown. The sample belongs to a study of neurological immune-mediated disorders. Notes on the study in general: TCR-beta repertoires seemed private in all groups, with no expanded CDR3 amino acid sequences shared.

MiXCR was run by TCRdb on the 5' RACE reads, yielding one entry per CDR3 protein. The sample shows about 59,000 distinct CDR3 sequences, less than 4% of them seen only once. Germline V gene lookup returns CDR1 SEHNR and CDR2 FQNEAQ (reference sequence). Deletions cut 6 bases from V and 6 bases from J, with 21 bases between. The CDR3 runs to 16 residues. The sequence came from a woman aged 50 to 60 with multiple sclerosis. The V and J genes are TRBV7-9 and TRBJ2-1; D unresolved. Sequenced: PBMCs. CDR3 bases: TGTGCCAGCAGTATCGCCGCACCCCGCAAGGTCAATGAGCAGTTCTTC. It translates to CASSIAAPRKVNEQFF.